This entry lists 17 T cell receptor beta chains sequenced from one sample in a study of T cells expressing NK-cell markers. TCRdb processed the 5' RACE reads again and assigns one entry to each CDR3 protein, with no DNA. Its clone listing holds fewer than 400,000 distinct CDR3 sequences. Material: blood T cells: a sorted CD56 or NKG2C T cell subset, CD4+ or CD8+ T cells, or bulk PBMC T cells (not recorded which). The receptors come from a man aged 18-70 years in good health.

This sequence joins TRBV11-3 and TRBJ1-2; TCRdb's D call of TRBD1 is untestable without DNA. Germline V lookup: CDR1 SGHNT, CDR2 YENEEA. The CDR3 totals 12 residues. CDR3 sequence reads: CASRPGTYGYTF.

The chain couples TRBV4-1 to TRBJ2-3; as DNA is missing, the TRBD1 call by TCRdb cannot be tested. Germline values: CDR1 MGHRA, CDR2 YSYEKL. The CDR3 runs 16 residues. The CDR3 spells CASSPYFGGGLDTQYF.

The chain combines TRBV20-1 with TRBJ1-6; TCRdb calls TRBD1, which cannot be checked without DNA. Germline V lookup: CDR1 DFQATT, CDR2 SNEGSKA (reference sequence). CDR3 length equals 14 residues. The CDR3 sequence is CSAKTVSYNSPLHF.

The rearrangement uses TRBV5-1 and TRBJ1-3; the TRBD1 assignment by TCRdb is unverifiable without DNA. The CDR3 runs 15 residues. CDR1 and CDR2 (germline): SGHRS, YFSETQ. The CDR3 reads CASRTDRVSGNTIYF.

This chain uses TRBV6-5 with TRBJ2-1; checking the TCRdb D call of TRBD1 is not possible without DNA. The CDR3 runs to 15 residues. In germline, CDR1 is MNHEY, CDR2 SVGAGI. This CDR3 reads CASSYGGVSYNEQFF.

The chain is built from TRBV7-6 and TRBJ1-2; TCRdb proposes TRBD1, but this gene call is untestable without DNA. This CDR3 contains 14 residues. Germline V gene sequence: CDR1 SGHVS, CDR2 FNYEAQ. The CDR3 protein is CASSRMGTSYGYTF.

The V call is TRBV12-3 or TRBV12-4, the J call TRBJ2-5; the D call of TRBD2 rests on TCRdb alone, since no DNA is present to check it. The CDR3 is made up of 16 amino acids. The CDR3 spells CASSFPTSGGGKTQYF.

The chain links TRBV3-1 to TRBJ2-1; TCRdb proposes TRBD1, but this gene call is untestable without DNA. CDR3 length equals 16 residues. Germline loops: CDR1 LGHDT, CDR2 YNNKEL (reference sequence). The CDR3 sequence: CATKDWSGKGLGEQFF.

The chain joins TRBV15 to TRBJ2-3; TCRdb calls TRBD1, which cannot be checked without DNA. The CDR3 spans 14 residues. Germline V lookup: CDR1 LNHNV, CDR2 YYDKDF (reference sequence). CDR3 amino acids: CATSRRGQKDTQYF.

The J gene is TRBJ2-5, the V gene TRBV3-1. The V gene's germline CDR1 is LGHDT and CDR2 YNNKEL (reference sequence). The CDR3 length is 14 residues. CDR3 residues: CASRQSYAKETQYF.

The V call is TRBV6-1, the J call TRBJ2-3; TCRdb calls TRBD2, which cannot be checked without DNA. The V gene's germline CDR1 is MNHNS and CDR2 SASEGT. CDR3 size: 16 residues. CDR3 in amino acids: CASSEGSGYGTDTQYF.

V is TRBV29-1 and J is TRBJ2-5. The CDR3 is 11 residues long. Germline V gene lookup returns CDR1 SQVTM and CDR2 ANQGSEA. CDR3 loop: CSVARPETQYF.

The CDR3 is CASSYRLTPGEDGYTF. This sequence joins TRBV6-5 and TRBJ1-2; without DNA, the TCRdb call of TRBD1 cannot be checked. This CDR3 has 16 amino acids. Germline CDR1 MNHEY, CDR2 SVGAGI.

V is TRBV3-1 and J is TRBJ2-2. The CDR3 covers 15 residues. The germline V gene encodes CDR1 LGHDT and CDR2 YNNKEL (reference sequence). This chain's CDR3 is CASSQEPRGRGELFF.

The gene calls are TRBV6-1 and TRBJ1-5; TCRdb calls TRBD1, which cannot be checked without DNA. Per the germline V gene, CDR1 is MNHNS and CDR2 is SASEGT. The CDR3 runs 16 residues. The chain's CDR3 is CASNGSDRGNGQPQHF.

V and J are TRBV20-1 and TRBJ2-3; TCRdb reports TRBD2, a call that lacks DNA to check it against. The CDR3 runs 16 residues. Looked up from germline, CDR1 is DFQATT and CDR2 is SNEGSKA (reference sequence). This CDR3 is CSARLETRLTTDTQYF.

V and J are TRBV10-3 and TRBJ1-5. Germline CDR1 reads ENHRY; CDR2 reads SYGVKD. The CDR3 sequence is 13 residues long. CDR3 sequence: CAIRYSSDQPQHF.